The sequence of this TCR beta chain was determined in a study of beta chain features in type 1 diabetes. Notes on the study in general: Shorter TCRB CDR3s, moderately but significantly so, marked every one of the four CD4+ subsets in Type 1 diabetes patients.

Reverse transcription of all isolated RNA meant that expressed TCRB transcripts were sequenced. Method: immunoSEQ multiplex PCR; TCRdb's copy keeps in-frame clones and lacks some. This table holds roughly 500,000 clones, approximately 10% found once. Comments on this clone: Its matching antigen is unknown.

Germline V lookup: CDR1 SGHTA, CDR2 FQGTGA. The CDR3 contains 15 residues. Trimming shortened V by 5 bases and J by 4 bases, and 12 bases separated the two germline ends. The receptor was isolated from a woman between 18 and 30 years old in good health. Sequenced sample: naive CD4+ T cells from blood. This chain links TRBV7-3 with TRBJ2-6; possibly TRBD1 for D (5 bases). CDR3 region: CASSPQGRGANVLTF. The CDR3 DNA reads TGTGCCAGCAGCCCCCAGGGTAGAGGGGCCAACGTCCTGACTTTC. Full variable domain (missing parts from reference TRBV7-3 and TRBJ2-6): GAGVSQTPSNKVTEKGKYVELRCDPISGHTALYWYRQSLGQGPEFLIYFQGTGAADDSGLPNDRFFAVRPEGSVSTLKIQRTERGDSAVYLCASSPQGRGANVLTFGAGSRLTVL.